The present TCR beta chain was sequenced within a study of CD8+ T cells in alopecia areata. Overall study context: Treatment with tofacitinib (6 to 18 months) was followed by 6 months off drug.

The treatment was: oral pan-JAK inhibitor, 5-10 mg twice daily. Obtained from alopecia areata patients were lesional scalp punch biopsies along with peripheral blood. Investigators isolated RNA and reverse transcribed it into cDNA to act as the sequencing template. Sequenced by immunoSEQ multiplex PCR; TCRdb stores in-frame clones only, minus some. The table records roughly 210,000 clones, less than 50% of them present only once. This clone came up once. The CDR3 covers 14 residues. The junction had 4 bases not matched to a gene; V was cut back by 6 bases and J by 3 bases. CDR1 and CDR2 from the germline V gene are SNHLY and FYNNEI.

The clonotype originates from a human donor with alopecia areata. The sample was CD4+ T cells sorted from blood, taken between weeks 36 and 40, from a patient treated with tofacitinib. The V call is TRBV2, the J call TRBJ2-7, with 11 bases that match TRBD1. The chain's CDR3 is CASSPGTGGYEQYF. The CDR3 region has the DNA TGTGCCAGCAGCCCCGGGACAGGGGGCTACGAGCAGTACTTC. The full variable domain, with the rest looked up from reference TRBV2 and TRBJ2-7, is EPEVTQTPSHQVTQMGQEVILRCVPISNHLYFYWYRQILGQKVEFLVSFYNNEISEKSEIFDDQFSVERPDGSNFTLKIRSTKLEDSAMYFCASSPGTGGYEQYFGPGTRLTVT.